Listed here is a single T cell receptor (beta chain). The data stem from a study of T cell changes during pregnancy in multiple sclerosis. The V end was cut by 4 bases, the J end by 3 bases, with 12 bases between. The CDR3 runs to 14 residues. Germline V CDR1 and CDR2: MNHEY, SVGAGI. Method: immunoSEQ multiplex PCR; TCRdb's copy keeps in-frame clones and lacks some. Of roughly 54,000 clones listed, 80% to 95% are singletons. This chain connects TRBV6-5 to TRBJ1-1; perhaps TRBD1 as D (6 bases). This clonotype was obtained from a female donor with multiple sclerosis, enrolled in a pregnancy study. The material sequenced was CD4+ T cells from peripheral blood mononuclear cells, taken after pregnancy. CDR3 in amino acids: CASSSLGGYTEAFF. CDR3 coding DNA: TGTGCCAGCAGTTCACTAGGGGGATACACTGAAGCTTTCTTT.